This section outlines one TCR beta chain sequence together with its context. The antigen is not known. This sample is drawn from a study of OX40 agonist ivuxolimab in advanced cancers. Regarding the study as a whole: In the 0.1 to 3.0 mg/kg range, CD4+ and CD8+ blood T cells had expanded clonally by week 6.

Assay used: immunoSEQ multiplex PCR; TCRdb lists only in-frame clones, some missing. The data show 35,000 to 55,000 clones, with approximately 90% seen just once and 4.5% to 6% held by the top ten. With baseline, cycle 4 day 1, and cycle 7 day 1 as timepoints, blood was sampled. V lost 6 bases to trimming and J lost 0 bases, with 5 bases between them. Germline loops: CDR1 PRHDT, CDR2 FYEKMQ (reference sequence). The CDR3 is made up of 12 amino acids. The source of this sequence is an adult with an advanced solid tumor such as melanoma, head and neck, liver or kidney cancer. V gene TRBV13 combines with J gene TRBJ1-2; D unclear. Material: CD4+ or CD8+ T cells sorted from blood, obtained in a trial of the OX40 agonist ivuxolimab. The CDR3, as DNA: TGTGCCAGCAGTAGGACTAACTATGGCTACACCTTC. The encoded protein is CASSRTNYGYTF.